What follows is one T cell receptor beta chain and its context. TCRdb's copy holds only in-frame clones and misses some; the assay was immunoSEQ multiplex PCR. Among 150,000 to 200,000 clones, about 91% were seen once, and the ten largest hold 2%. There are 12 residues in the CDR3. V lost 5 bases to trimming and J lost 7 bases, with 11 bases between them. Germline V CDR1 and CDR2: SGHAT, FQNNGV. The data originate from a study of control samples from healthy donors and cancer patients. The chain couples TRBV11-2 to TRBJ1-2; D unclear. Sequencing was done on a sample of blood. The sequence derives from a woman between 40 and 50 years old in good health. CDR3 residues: CASSERGPGYTF. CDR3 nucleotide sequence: TGTGCCAGCAGCGAAAGAGGTCCTGGCTACACCTTC.